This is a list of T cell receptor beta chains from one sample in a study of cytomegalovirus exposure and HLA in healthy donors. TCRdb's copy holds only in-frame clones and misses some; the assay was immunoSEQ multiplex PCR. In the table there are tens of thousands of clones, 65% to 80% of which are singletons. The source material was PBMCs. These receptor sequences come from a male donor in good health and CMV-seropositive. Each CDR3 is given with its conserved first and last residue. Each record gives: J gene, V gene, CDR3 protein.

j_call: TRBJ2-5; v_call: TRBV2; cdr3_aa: CASTDSGQETQYF
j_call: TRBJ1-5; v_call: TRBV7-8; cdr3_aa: CASSTANRDRGINQPQHF
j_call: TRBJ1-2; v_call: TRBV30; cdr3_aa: CAWRNRGLDYGYTF
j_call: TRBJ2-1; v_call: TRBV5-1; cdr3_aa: CASSLVRGGSYNEQFF
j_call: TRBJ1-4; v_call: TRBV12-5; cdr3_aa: CASGRGGLSNEKLFF
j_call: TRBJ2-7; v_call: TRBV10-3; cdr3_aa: CAIRGRSSYEQYF
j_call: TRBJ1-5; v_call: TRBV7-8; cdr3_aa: CASSLESQQPQHF
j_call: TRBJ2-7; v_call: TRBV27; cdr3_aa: CASSFRRLAGSGEQYF
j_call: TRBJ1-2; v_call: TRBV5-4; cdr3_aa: CASSLSSRGNYGYTF
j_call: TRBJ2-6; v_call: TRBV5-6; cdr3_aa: CASSFLTGQDPSGANVLTF
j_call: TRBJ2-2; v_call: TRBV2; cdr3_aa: CASSAHGVSGELFF
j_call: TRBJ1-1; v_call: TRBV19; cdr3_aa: CASAIRGGGQTEAFF
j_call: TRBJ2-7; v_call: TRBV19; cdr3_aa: CASSTRGLNSYEQYF
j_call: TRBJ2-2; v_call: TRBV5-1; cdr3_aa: CASRDPPNRGVTGELFF
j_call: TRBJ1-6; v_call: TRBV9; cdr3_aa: CASSITGTGNSPLHF
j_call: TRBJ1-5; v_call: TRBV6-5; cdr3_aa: CASSVDRAGRQPQHF
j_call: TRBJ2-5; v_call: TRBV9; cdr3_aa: CASSGTVRETQYF
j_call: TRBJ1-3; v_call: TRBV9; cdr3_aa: CASSPTAGVGGNTIYF
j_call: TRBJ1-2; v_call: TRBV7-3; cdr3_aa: CASSRPMGEGYTF
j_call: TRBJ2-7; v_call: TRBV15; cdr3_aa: CATSRVGGSGEQYF
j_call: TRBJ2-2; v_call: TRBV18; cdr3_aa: CASSPRDRSTGELFF
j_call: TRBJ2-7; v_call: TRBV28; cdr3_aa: CASRATGGQLEQYF
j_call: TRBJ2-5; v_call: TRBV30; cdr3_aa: CAWSVLAGIMETQYF
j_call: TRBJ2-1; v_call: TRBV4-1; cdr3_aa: CASSQDGGSYNEQFF
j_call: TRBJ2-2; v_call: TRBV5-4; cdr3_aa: CASSPGGQINTGELFF
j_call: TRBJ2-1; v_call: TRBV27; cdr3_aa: CASSLSWTGYNEQFF
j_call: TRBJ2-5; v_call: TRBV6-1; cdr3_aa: CASSATGIQGTQYF
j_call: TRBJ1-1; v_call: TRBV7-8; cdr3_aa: CASSLGAGGGTEAFF